Each of the 13 T cell receptor beta chains below was sequenced from the same sample in a study of CD8 T cells in Susac syndrome. After extraction with the RNeasy kit, roughly 0.5 to 1 ug of the RNA was reverse transcribed using random hexamers. In TCRdb, the immunoSEQ multiplex PCR reads were re-called with MiXCR into one record per CDR3 protein. The sample records roughly 160,000 distinct CDR3 sequences, around 94% being singletons. The specimen sequenced was CD4+ T cells from PBMCs. These TCRs come from a human donor in good health.

J is TRBJ2-1 and V is TRBV6-2 or TRBV6-3; 7 bases match TRBD1. CDR3 length equals 13 residues. Losses at the gene ends were 6 bases for V and 5 bases for J; bases not matched to a gene: 4. Germline loops: CDR1 MNHEY, CDR2 SVGEGT. Written as DNA, the CDR3 is TGTGCCAGCAGACGGGACAGCAACAATGAGCAGTTCTTC. It is translated as CASRRDSNNEQFF.

CDR3 loop: CASSLAGMNTEAFF. The CDR3 DNA follows: TGCGCCAGCAGCTTGGCGGGCATGAACACTGAAGCTTTCTTT. The gene calls are TRBV5-1 and TRBJ1-1; no clear D. The V end lost 0 bases, the J end lost 0 bases, and 6 bases lay between the germline ends. The germline V gene has CDR1 SGHRS and CDR2 YFSETQ. This CDR3 has 14 amino acids.

This rearrangement joins TRBV13 to TRBJ2-7, with D maybe TRBD1 (6 bases). CDR1 is PRHDT and CDR2 is FYEKMQ in the germline V gene (reference sequence). The CDR3 is 16 amino acids. V dropped 4 bases and J dropped 2 bases, with 18 bases sitting between them. The CDR3 region is CASSSYASGHPYEQYF. The CDR3 DNA is TGTGCCAGCAGCTCCTACGCCTCGGGACACCCCTACGAGCAGTACTTC.

The chain uses TRBV3-1 and TRBJ1-2, with 7 bases identical to TRBD1. The ends lost 5 bases at V and 5 bases at J; junction bases unmatched: 11. CDR3 length: 15 amino acids. Germline-derived CDR1 and CDR2 are LGHDT and YNNKEL (reference sequence). The CDR3 protein is CASSLQGRVEYGYTF. The CDR3 bases are TGTGCCAGCAGCTTACAGGGGAGAGTTGAGTATGGCTACACCTTC. Based on the CDR3 plus reference TRBV3-1 and TRBJ1-2, the full variable domain is DTAVSQTPKYLVTQMGNDKSIKCEQNLGHDTMYWYKQDSKKFLKIMFSYNNKELIINETVPNRFSPKSPDKAHLNLHINSLELGDSAVYFCASSLQGRVEYGYTFGSGTRLTVV.

The rearrangement links TRBV7-2 to TRBJ2-5; TRBD2 aligns across 10 bases. CDR1 and CDR2 (germline): SGHTA, FQGNSA. J gave up 4 bases and V 3 bases, and 8 bases lay outside the gene matches. This CDR3 contains 16 residues. The CDR3 sequence: CASSLGAGGPRETQYF. CDR3 coding DNA: TGTGCCAGCAGCTTGGGAGCGGGGGGGCCGAGAGAGACCCAGTACTTC.

This chain connects TRBV9 to TRBJ2-1, with 9 bases fitting TRBD1. J gave up 3 bases and V 2 bases, and 3 bases lay outside the gene matches. The germline CDR1 and CDR2 sequences are SGDLS and YYNGEE. The CDR3 contains 15 residues. DNA of the CDR3: TGTGCCAGCAGCGTGGACAGGGGAAACTACAATGAGCAGTTCTTC. Residues: CASSVDRGNYNEQFF.

Concerning this clonotype itself: At one boundary the junction diverges from the germline segment, which might be a read error. V gene TRBV7-7 combines with J gene TRBJ2-5; unclear D gene. From germline, CDR1 is SSHAT and CDR2 FNYEAQ (reference sequence). The CDR3 spans 13 residues. CDR3 amino acids: CASSLGFPETQYF. CDR3 in DNA: TGTGCTAGCAGCTTAGGATTTCCGGAGACCCAGTACTTC. The full variable domain, in which reference TRBV7-7 and TRBJ2-5 provide the parts outside the CDR3, is GAGVSQSPRYKVTKRGQDVTLRCDPISSHATLYWYQQALGQGPEFLTYFNYEAQPDKSGLPSDRFSAERPEGSISTLTIQRTEQRDSAMYRCASSLGFPETQYFGPGTRLLVL.

The chain recombines TRBV20-1 with TRBJ2-3; perhaps D is TRBD1 or TRBD2 (5 bases each). V gave up 3 bases and J gave up 6 bases, with 7 bases separating them. The CDR3 contains 11 residues. Per the germline V gene, CDR1 is DFQATT and CDR2 is SNEGSKA (reference sequence). CDR3 protein: CSARGVDTQYF. CDR3 coding DNA: TGCAGTGCTAGGGGGGTGGATACGCAGTATTTT.

The CDR3 bases are TGTGCCAGCAGTGAAAGGGACCCGGCCTTCTTC. This encodes CASSERDPAFF. The chain links TRBV2 to TRBJ2-1; D might be TRBD1 or TRBD2, each matching 5 bases. Per the germline V gene, CDR1 is SNHLY and CDR2 is FYNNEI. Trimming took 2 bases from V and 16 from J, leaving 12 bases between them. This CDR3 contains 11 residues. The full variable domain, its missing parts supplied by reference TRBV2 and TRBJ2-1, is EPEVTQTPSHQVTQMGQEVILRCVPISNHLYFYWYRQILGQKVEFLVSFYNNEISEKSEIFDDQFSVERPDGSNFTLKIRSTKLEDSAMYFCASSERDPAFFGPGTRLTVL.

In its sample, this clonotype was seen a few times. The V call is TRBV5-4, the J call TRBJ2-7; TRBD2 matches at 11 bases. CDR1 SGHNT and CDR2 YYREEE come from the germline V gene (reference sequence). V lost 4 bases to trimming and J lost 3 bases; unmatched junction nucleotides: 6. The CDR3 runs to 15 residues. The CDR3 reads CASSPRTSGFYEQYF. The CDR3 DNA is TGTGCCAGCAGCCCCCGGACTAGCGGGTTCTACGAGCAGTACTTC.

The chain couples TRBV18 to TRBJ1-2; possible D gene TRBD1, 5 bases. In germline, CDR1 is KGHSH, CDR2 LQKENI. Trimming pared 0 bases from V and 5 bases from J, leaving 13 bases between. The CDR3 runs to 15 residues. CDR3 sequence (DNA): TGTGCCAGCTCACCACCAGGGACCTACCCTTATGGCTACACCTTC. Its translation is CASSPPGTYPYGYTF.

The rearrangement links TRBV5-4 to TRBJ2-5; 9 bases line up with TRBD2. With V trimmed by 0 bases and J by 5 bases, 2 bases remained unmatched. CDR1 SGHNT and CDR2 YYREEE come from the germline V gene (reference sequence). There are 14 residues in the CDR3. CDR3 nucleotides: TGTGCCAGCAGCTTGGAGCTAGCGGGGGAGACCCAGTACTTC. Translated, it gives CASSLELAGETQYF.

The count of this clonotype is one. This chain joins TRBV4-1 and TRBJ1-1; the match to TRBD1 covers 9 bases. V trimming: 4 bases; J trimming: 1 base; junction bases outside the gene matches: 4. Germline lookup yields CDR1 MGHRA and CDR2 YSYEKL. The CDR3 is 15 amino acids. CDR3 sequence: CASSLSGQGNTEAFF. As DNA, the CDR3 is TGCGCCAGCAGCCTATCGGGACAGGGGAACACTGAAGCTTTCTTT.